The clone carrying this TCR beta chain was counted a single time. What it recognizes is unknown. These data originate in a study of cytomegalovirus exposure and HLA in healthy donors. Study overall: Across a few hundred genotyped donors, approximately 81% landed in the Caucasian-associated ancestry cluster. Study-wide findings and caveats: In vitro work confirmed that three CMV-associated chains recognize CMV antigens. Among TCR beta chains of equal frequency, HLA-associated ones were more clonally expanded in a later analysis.

The CDR3 is 15 amino acids. Unmatched junction bases numbered 9, after V lost 5 bases and J lost 3 bases. Germline values: CDR1 SGHNT, CDR2 YENEEA. Primers: 60 Vbeta forward and 13 Jbeta reverse. Assay: immunoSEQ multiplex PCR; the TCRdb copy retains only in-frame clones and omits some. This table has about 150,000 clones, 65% to 80% appearing once. The specimen was PBMCs. This rearrangement joins TRBV11-3 to TRBJ1-1, with 7 nucleotides matching TRBD1. This receptor was taken from a middle-aged woman in good health and CMV-seronegative. In DNA form, the CDR3 reads TGTGCCAGCAGCCGATGGGACAGCATTCACACTGAAGCTTTCTTT. As protein: CASSRWDSIHTEAFF.